This T cell receptor (beta chain) originates from a study of shared T cell receptors in the human thymus listed by TCRdb under 2021. Background on the whole study: The study examined how the human thymus generates shared, self-reactive T-cell receptor alpha chains.

The library was built by means of the immunoSEQ multiplex PCR assay. The table comes from immuneACCESS by way of TCRdb, which keeps in-frame sequences with V and J called. Part of the clones is missing from these tables; in studies checked, under half for an unresolved V gene and the rest for unknown reasons. Here the sample has roughly 410,000 clones; more than 85% occur a single time. The biggest ten clones account for roughly 0.02% of the sample. Note on this clone: Its antigen is currently not known. Base quality data are lacking; no much larger clone is found one base away.

The sample comprised thymocytes. This clonotype was obtained from a human donor.

CDR3 protein: CASSPGRTSDYNEQFF. The DNA sequence reads TGTGCCAGCTCACCAGGGAGGACTAGCGACTACAATGAGCAGTTCTTC. The V and J segments used are TRBV18 and TRBJ2-1, and TRBD2 matches 9 of the central bases. V lost 2 bases and J lost 3 bases, and the count of bases not matched to a germline gene is 5. Looking up the germline V gene yields CDR1 KGHSH and CDR2 LQKENI. Including cysteine and phenylalanine, the CDR3 has 16 amino acids. Only the CDR3 DNA is retained, 48 bases long and in frame from the first base.